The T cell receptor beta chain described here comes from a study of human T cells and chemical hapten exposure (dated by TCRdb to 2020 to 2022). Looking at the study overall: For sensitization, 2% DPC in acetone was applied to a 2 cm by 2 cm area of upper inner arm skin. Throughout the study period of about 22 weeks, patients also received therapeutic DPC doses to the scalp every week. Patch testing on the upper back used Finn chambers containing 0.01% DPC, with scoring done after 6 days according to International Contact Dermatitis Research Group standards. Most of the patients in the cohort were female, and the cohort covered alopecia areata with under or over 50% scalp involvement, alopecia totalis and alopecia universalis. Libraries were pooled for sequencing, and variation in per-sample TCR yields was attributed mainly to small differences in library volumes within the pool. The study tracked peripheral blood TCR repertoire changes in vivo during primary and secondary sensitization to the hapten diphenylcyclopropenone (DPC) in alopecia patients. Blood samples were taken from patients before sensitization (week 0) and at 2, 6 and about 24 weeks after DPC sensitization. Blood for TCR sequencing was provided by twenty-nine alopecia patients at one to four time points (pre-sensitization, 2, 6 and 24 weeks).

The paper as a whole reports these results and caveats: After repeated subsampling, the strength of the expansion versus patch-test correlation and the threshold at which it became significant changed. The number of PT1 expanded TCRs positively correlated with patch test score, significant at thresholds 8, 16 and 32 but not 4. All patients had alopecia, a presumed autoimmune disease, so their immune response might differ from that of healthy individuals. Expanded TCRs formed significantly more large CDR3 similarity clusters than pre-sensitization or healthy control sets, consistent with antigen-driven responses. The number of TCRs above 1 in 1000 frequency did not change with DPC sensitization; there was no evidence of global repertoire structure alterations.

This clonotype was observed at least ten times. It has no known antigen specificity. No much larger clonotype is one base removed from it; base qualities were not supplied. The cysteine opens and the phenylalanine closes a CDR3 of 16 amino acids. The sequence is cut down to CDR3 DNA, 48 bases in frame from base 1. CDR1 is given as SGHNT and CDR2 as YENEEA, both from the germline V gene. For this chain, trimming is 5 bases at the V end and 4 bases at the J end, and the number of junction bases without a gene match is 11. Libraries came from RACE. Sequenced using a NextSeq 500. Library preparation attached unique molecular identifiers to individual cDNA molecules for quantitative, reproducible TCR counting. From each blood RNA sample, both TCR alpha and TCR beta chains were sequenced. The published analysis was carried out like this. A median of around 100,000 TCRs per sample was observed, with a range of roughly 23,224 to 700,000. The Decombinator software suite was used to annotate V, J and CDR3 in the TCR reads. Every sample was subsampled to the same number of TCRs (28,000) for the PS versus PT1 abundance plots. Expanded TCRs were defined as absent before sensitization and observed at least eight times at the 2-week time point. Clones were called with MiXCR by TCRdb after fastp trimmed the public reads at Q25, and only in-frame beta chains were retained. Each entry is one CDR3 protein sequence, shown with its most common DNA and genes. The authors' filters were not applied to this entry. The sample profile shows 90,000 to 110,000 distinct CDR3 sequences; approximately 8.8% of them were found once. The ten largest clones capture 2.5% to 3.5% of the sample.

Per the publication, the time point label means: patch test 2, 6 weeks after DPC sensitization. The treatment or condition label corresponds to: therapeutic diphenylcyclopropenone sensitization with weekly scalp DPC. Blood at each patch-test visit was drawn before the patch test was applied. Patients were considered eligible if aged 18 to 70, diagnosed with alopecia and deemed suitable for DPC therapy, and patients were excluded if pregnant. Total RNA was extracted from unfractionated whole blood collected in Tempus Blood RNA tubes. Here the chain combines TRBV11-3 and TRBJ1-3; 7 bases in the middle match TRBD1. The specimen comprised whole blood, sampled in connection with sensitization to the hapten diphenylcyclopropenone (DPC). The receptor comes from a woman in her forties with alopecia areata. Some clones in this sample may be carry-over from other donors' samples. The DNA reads TGTGCCAGCAGCAATACGTTTTCGGGACAGGGAAACACCATATATTTT. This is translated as CASSNTFSGQGNTIYF. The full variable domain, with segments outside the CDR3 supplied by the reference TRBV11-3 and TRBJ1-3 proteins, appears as EAGVVQSPRYKIIEKKQPVAFWCNPISGHNTLYWYLQNLGQGPELLIRYENEEAVDDSQLPKDRFSAERLKGVDSTLKIQPAELGDSAVYLCASSNTFSGQGNTIYFGEGSWLTVV.